This is a list of T cell receptor beta chains from one sample in a study of shared clonotypes between healthy human individuals. Generated by immunoSEQ multiplex PCR, the TCRdb table keeps only in-frame clones and is missing some. This table has approximately 720,000 clones, less than 80% appearing once. The sample consisted of memory CD4+ T cells sorted from blood. The origin of the receptors is a woman younger than 45 in good health. Both conserved end residues are part of each CDR3. A D gene is named only where the DNA matches it firmly. Clone size, where shown, is once, few, many, or a class for clones that have expanded.

V,D,J,size,DNA,CDR3
TRBV9,NA,TRBJ1-2,NA,TGTGCCAGCAGCGTAGATACGTTGGCAGGATCCTATGGCTACACCTTC,CASSVDTLAGSYGYTF
TRBV5-1,TRBD2,TRBJ2-5,NA,TGCGCCAGCAGCTTGGCGTCGGGCGCGGGAGGGCCCGGTCCCCAAGAGACCCAGTACTTC,CASSLASGAGGPGPQETQYF
TRBV7-6,NA,TRBJ2-7,NA,TGTGCCAGCAGCTTAGCGGACGAGCAGTACTTC,CASSLADEQYF
TRBV29-1,NA,TRBJ2-3,NA,TGCAGCGTAGGGAGGTTGGGACAGCTACGCACAGATACGCAGTATTTT,CSVGRLGQLRTDTQYF
TRBV2,NA,TRBJ1-4,NA,TGTGCCAGCAGTGGACGACGTGGGGCAACTAATGAAAAACTGTTTTTT,CASSGRRGATNEKLFF
TRBV5-1,TRBD1,TRBJ1-1,NA,TGCGCCAGCAGCGGGGACAGGAACACTGAAGCTTTCTTT,CASSGDRNTEAFF
TRBV6-9,NA,TRBJ1-1,once,TGTGCCACGGTGACAAGGCCGCTAATGAACACTGAAGCTTTCTTT,CATVTRPLMNTEAFF
TRBV29-1,NA,TRBJ2-7,few,TGCGTCCCGTTCGGAGGGAAGACCTACGAGCAGTACTTC,CVPFGGKTYEQYF
TRBV6-5,NA,TRBJ1-2,NA,TGTGCCAGCAGAAACAGGGCCGACTCCTATGGCTACACCTTC,CASRNRADSYGYTF
TRBV18,NA,TRBJ1-4,NA,TGTGCCAGCTCACCGTCGTCGGGACCGACCCCGGAAAAACTGTTTTTT,CASSPSSGPTPEKLFF
TRBV19,NA,TRBJ1-2,NA,TGTGCCAGTAACCCCCAAGCGGGGGTGGATGGCTACACCTTC,CASNPQAGVDGYTF
TRBV19,TRBD1,TRBJ1-2,NA,TGTGCCAGTAGTAGAAGTACCGGGACAGGGGGTAACTATGGCTACACCTTC,CASSRSTGTGGNYGYTF
TRBV6-1,NA,TRBJ2-3,few,TGTGCCAGCAGTGTACAGCGGAGCACAGATACGCAGTATTTT,CASSVQRSTDTQYF
TRBV30,NA,TRBJ2-1,few,TGTGCCTGGAGTGAGGGGAGGTCCTACAATGAGCAGTTCTTC,CAWSEGRSYNEQFF
TRBV7-3,TRBD1,TRBJ2-3,NA,TGTGCCAGCAGCCCGACAGGGTCCGCAGATACGCAGTATTTT,CASSPTGSADTQYF
TRBV19,NA,TRBJ1-1,NA,TGTGCCAGTAGTACCCTTGCTTGGGGCACTGAAGCTTTCTTT,CASSTLAWGTEAFF
TRBV7-2,TRBD2,TRBJ2-1,NA,TGTGCCAGCAGGGAGGGCAGCGGGAGTTTCAATGAGCAGTTCTTC,CASREGSGSFNEQFF
TRBV5-1,TRBD1,TRBJ2-1,NA,TGCGCCAGCAGCAAAGGACAGGAGAATAATGAGCAGTTCTTC,CASSKGQENNEQFF
TRBV25-1,NA,TRBJ2-1,NA,TGTGCCAGCAAACCCAATCTGGCGGTGTTTTCTGAGCAGTTCTTC,CASKPNLAVFSEQFF
TRBV6-5,TRBD2,TRBJ2-3,few,TGTGCCAGCAGTTCCCTAGCGGGAGGTTTGAATACGCAGTATTTT,CASSSLAGGLNTQYF
TRBV28,NA,TRBJ2-3,NA,TGTGCCAGCAGGAAAAGCGGGAGCACAGATACGCAGTATTTT,CASRKSGSTDTQYF
TRBV7-9,NA,TRBJ1-2,NA,TGTGCCAGCAGCTTAATGGGCCTGCGGGATGGCTACACCTTC,CASSLMGLRDGYTF
TRBV4-2,NA,TRBJ1-4,NA,TGTGCCAGCAGCCAAGATTATCGAAGTGCAACTAATGAAAAACTGTTTTTT,CASSQDYRSATNEKLFF
TRBV12-5,NA,TRBJ2-5,NA,TGTGCTAGTGGTTTGTCTGCCTCGGAGACCCAGTACTTC,CASGLSASETQYF
TRBV2,NA,TRBJ1-5,many,TGTGCCAGCCAACCTTATAGCAATCAGCCCCAGCATTTT,CASQPYSNQPQHF
TRBV2,NA,TRBJ2-2,NA,TGTGCCAGCAGTGGGGTTGACACCGGGGAGCTGTTTTTT,CASSGVDTGELFF
TRBV2,NA,TRBJ2-1,NA,TGTGCCACACACGGGTCGGGACATGAGCAGTTCTTC,CATHGSGHEQFF
TRBV27,TRBD1,TRBJ2-5,few,TGTGCCAGCAGGGGACAGGGGGCTCGGGGGAGCCGGGAGACCCAGTACTTC,CASRGQGARGSRETQYF
TRBV28,NA,TRBJ1-4,few,TGTGCCAGCAGTTCAGACTACAATGAAAAACTGTTTTTT,CASSSDYNEKLFF